This T cell receptor beta chain emerged from a study of T cell responses to AZD1222 COVID-19 vaccine. Of note for this clone: Its target is not known.

Study outcomes and limitations: Researchers took repertoire samples only after the peak T cell response had come. Epitopes outside B.1.351 and B.1.1.7 mutated regions reportedly drew nearly half of spike TCRs. The donor group comprised mostly white British people and more females; the analysis possibly underestimated clonal diversity.

Second-dose recipients at about 4 or about 12 weeks were treated as one pooled group. Measured with immunoSEQ multiplex PCR; TCRdb has only the in-frame clones, and not every one. The sample yields 75,000 to 95,000 clones, roughly 90% seen once. Source: peripheral blood, taken 28 days after the second AZD1222 dose. The clonotype originates from an adult who received the AZD1222 COVID-19 vaccine.

The CDR3 spells CASSIGTGGLSFF. The DNA for the CDR3 is TGTGCCAGTAGTATTGGGACAGGGGGCTTATCTTTCTTT. V and J are TRBV19 and TRBJ1-1; 12 nucleotides align to TRBD1. The CDR3 totals 13 residues. V lost 3 bases to trimming and J lost 12 bases; unmatched junction nucleotides: 5. The germline V gene has CDR1 LNHDA and CDR2 SQIVND (reference sequence).